This T cell receptor (beta chain) comes out of a study of CD8 T cells in ankylosing spondylitis. Study observations and caveats: Blood from ankylosing spondylitis patients appeared to carry a characteristic roughly eight-variant TCR beta motif. Peripheral blood samples showed relatively rare disease-linked clones, and these clones were CD8+.

Using quantitative 5'-RACE with molecular barcodes, the authors made TCR beta libraries. Each CDR3 protein is one row after TCRdb ran MiXCR on the 5' RACE reads. This sample yields fewer than 550,000 distinct CDR3 sequences, of which less than 6% are seen a single time; under 4.5% belongs to the top ten. CDR3 length: 17 residues. In germline, CDR1 is SGHRS, CDR2 YFSETQ. The V end lost 0 bases, the J end lost 5 bases, and 15 bases lay between the germline ends. At least ten counts were recorded for this clonotype. As yet, its antigen is unknown. The chain has TRBV5-1 and TRBJ1-6; D remains ambiguous. The sequenced material came from blood, either unsorted or a sorted T cell fraction (not recorded which). The receptor was isolated from a male donor with ankylosing spondylitis. In DNA, the CDR3 is TGCGCCAGCAGCTTGGTTTACGGGGAGGGTGATAATTCACCCCTCCACTTT. Translation gives CASSLVYGEGDNSPLHF.